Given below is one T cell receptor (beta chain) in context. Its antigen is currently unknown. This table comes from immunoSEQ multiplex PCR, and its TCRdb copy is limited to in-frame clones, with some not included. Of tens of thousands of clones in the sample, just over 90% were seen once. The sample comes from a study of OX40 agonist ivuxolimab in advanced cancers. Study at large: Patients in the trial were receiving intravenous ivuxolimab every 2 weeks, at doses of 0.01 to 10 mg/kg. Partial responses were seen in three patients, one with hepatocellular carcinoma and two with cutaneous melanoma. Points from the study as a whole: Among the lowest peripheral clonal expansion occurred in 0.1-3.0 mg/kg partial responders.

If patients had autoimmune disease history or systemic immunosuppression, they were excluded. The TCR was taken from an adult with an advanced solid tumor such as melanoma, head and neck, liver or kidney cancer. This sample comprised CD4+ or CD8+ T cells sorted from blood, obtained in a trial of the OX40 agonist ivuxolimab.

CDR3 bases: TGTGCCAGCAGCCAATTTACAGGACTAACTTACAATGAGCAGTTCTTC. It codes for CASSQFTGLTYNEQFF. The chain carries TRBV16 and TRBJ2-1; TRBD2 is a possible D gene (6 bases). V was cut by 1 base and J by 4 bases, with 14 bases left in between. The CDR3 runs to 16 residues. Looked up from germline, CDR1 is KGHSY and CDR2 is FQNENV.